This T cell receptor beta chain was documented in a study of T cells in Graves' hyperthyroidism and ophthalmopathy. Overall study results and limits: Model output signaled ophthalmopathy a median approximately six months ahead of onset. Separating ophthalmopathy from stable hyperthyroidism was achieved by a 13 V-J model.

With regard to this clonotype: Its antigen is as yet unknown.

There were TCR beta CDR3 regions amplified from RNA transcripts. The primer set for the first-round RT-PCR of the TCR CDR3 was HTBI. TCRdb recomputed calls from the multiplex PCR reads with MiXCR, one row per CDR3 protein. Of roughly 250,000 distinct CDR3 sequences listed, about a sixth are singletons. V dropped 5 bases and J dropped 3; count of bases not matched to a gene: 5. The CDR3 loop spans 14 amino acids. CDR1 and CDR2 from the germline V gene are SGHAT and FQNNGV. This receptor was identified in a woman aged 18 to 35 with Graves' ophthalmopathy. The chain has TRBV11-2 and TRBJ2-7; 9 bases align to TRBD2. The sequenced sample was blood. The CDR3, as DNA: TGTGCCAGCAGCATTAGCGGGAGCGGCTACGAGCAGTACTTC. Protein sequence: CASSISGSGYEQYF.